Included here is one TCR beta chain sequence, with context. How the authors handled the data: Estimation of nucleated cell counts was performed using reference gene primer amplification. The method was immunoSEQ multiplex PCR; TCRdb's version includes in-frame clones alone and lacks a portion of them. Clonal size and the V and J genes are those of that table, whereas D and trimming came from the DNA. Of 200,000 to 250,000 clones in the sample, roughly 80% were seen once. These data belong to a study of blood T cell repertoires in COVID-19. Study-wide context: The United States, Italy and Spain supplied acute and convalescent COVID-19 samples. Sample material is recorded as cDNA or gDNA derived from T cells, B-cell-depleted T cells, or PBMCs.

V was cut by 3 bases and J by 5 bases, with 13 bases left in between. In germline, CDR1 is MNHEY, CDR2 SMNVEV (reference sequence). CDR3 length: 14 residues. This chain joins TRBV27 and TRBJ2-5; tentative D call: TRBD2 (6 bases). The receptor comes from a woman between 65 and 79 years old with acute or convalescent COVID-19. The source material was peripheral blood. The CDR3 region has the DNA TGTGCCAGCAGTTTTCGGGGCGCGGGGGAGACCCAGTACTTC. It codes for CASSFRGAGETQYF.